Presented here are 16 T cell receptor beta chains from one specimen sequenced in a study of OX40 agonist ivuxolimab in advanced cancers. Profiled with immunoSEQ multiplex PCR; TCRdb holds only in-frame clones, not every one. The table has about 75,000 clones, more than 75% seen once; the top ten hold under 20%. Specimen: CD4+ or CD8+ T cells sorted from blood, collected in a trial of the OX40 agonist ivuxolimab. The source is an adult with an advanced solid tumor such as melanoma, head and neck, liver or kidney cancer.

This rearrangement joins TRBV10-3 to TRBJ1-1; unclear D gene. The CDR3 runs 14 residues. Trimming removed 6 bases at V and 3 bases at J, with 14 bases between. Germline values: CDR1 ENHRY, CDR2 SYGVKD. The CDR3 DNA sequence: TGTGCCATCAGCCATTTGATTGGGGACACTGAAGCTTTCTTT. The encoded protein is CAISHLIGDTEAFF.

This clone showed up just once. Germline and junction disagree at one end, which may indicate a read error. The chain couples TRBV7-7 to TRBJ2-5; tentative D call: TRBD2 (6 bases). Germline loops: CDR1 SSHAT, CDR2 FNYEAQ (reference sequence). CDR3 size: 13 residues. CDR3 sequence: CASSLRERETQYF. The DNA for the CDR3 is TGTGCTAGCAGCTTACGGGAGCGAGAGACCCAGTACTTC.

This clone was detected only once. This chain joins TRBV6-5 and TRBJ1-1; a possible D gene is TRBD1 (5 bases). V lost 0 bases and J 10 bases, leaving 9 bases between the germline ends. The CDR3 loop spans 12 amino acids. CDR1 is MNHEY and CDR2 is SVGAGI in the germline V gene. The CDR3 is CASSYSIRGAFF. In nucleotides, the CDR3 is TGTGCCAGCAGTTACTCGATTAGGGGAGCTTTCTTT.

The rearrangement joins TRBV5-8 to TRBJ1-2; 7 positions match TRBD1. This CDR3 spans 14 amino acids. V trimming: 5 bases; J trimming: 3 bases; junction bases outside the gene matches: 7. CDR1 SGHTS and CDR2 YDEGEE come from the germline V gene. The CDR3 DNA is TGTGCCAGCAGTCATCAGACAGGGCACTATGGCTACACCTTC. It codes for CASSHQTGHYGYTF. Together with reference TRBV5-8 and TRBJ1-2, the CDR3 gives the full variable domain: EAGVTQSPTHLIKTRGQQATLRCSPISGHTSVYWYQQALGLGLQFLLWYDEGEERNRGNFPPRFSGRQFPNYSSELNVNALELEDSALYLCASSHQTGHYGYTFGSGTRLTVV.

The chain carries TRBV5-8 and TRBJ1-2; D may be TRBD1 (5 bases). Between the trimmed V and J ends, which lost 5 bases and 3 bases, there was a span of 14 bases. Germline CDR1 SGHTS, CDR2 YDEGEE. CDR3 length equals 14 residues. CDR3 region: CASRWRGSDYGYTF. CDR3 nucleotides: TGTGCCAGCAGATGGAGGGGCTCGGACTATGGCTACACCTTC.

This clone appeared once. In DNA, the CDR3 is TGTGCCAGCAGTTGGACAGGGTCATGGAATTCACCCCTCCACTTT. Translation: CASSWTGSWNSPLHF. The J gene is TRBJ1-6, the V gene TRBV6-5; 8 bases agree with TRBD1. CDR3 size: 15 residues. Per the germline V gene, CDR1 is MNHEY and CDR2 is SVGAGI. V shed 4 bases and J 7 bases; nucleotides not matched to a gene: 6.

This chain links TRBV28 with TRBJ2-2; D unclear. The germline V gene encodes CDR1 MDHEN and CDR2 SYDVKM. The CDR3 runs to 11 residues. Trimming cost V 10 bases and J 5 bases, with 8 bases left between them. The CDR3 DNA follows: TGTGCCACCTTGGAGACCGGGGAGCTGTTTTTT. Translating gives CATLETGELFF.

The chain uses TRBV5-1 and TRBJ2-1, with D perhaps matching TRBD1 (5 bases). Looked up from germline, CDR1 is SGHRS and CDR2 is YFSETQ. The CDR3 runs to 13 residues. V was clipped by 0 bases and J by 5 bases, with 6 bases between them. The CDR3 loop reads CASSLGQHNEQFF. DNA of the CDR3: TGCGCCAGCAGCTTGGGACAGCACAATGAGCAGTTCTTC. Using reference TRBV5-1 and TRBJ2-1 for the parts outside the CDR3, the full variable domain is KAGVTQTPRYLIKTRGQQVTLSCSPISGHRSVSWYQQTPGQGLQFLFEYFSETQRNKGNFPGRFSGRQFSNSRSEMNVSTLELGDSALYLCASSLGQHNEQFFGPGTRLTVL.

The chain employs TRBV4-1 and TRBJ1-4, with D possibly being TRBD1 (6 bases). V dropped 5 bases and J dropped 4 bases, with 17 bases sitting between them. Per germline, CDR1 MGHRA and CDR2 YSYEKL. CDR3 length: 16 residues. The CDR3 DNA is TGCGCCAGCAGCTCAAAGGGGGGACCGGGTAATGAAAAACTGTTTTTT. Its translation is CASSSKGGPGNEKLFF.

The chain recombines TRBV4-1 with TRBJ2-1; 10 bases agree with TRBD2. Germline V gives CDR1 MGHRA, CDR2 YSYEKL. Germline trimming cut 4 bases from V and 7 bases from J; bases unmatched to any gene: 19. The CDR3 loop spans 19 amino acids. The CDR3, as DNA: TGCGCCAGCAGCCGCGGAGGGGTGATAGCGGGAGGCCCAGGGAATGAGCAGTTCTTC. This gives the protein CASSRGGVIAGGPGNEQFF.

The chain links TRBV14 to TRBJ2-7; perhaps TRBD2 as D (7 bases). V lost 8 bases, J lost 4 bases, and 15 bases lay in between. This CDR3 contains 13 residues. From germline, CDR1 is SGHDN and CDR2 FVKESK. The DNA for the CDR3 is TGTGCCAGCCGAGGCAGGGGAGGGTACGAGCAGTACTTC. Protein sequence: CASRGRGGYEQYF.

This sequence joins TRBV6-1 and TRBJ1-1; D possibly corresponds to TRBD1 (5 bases). With 2 bases removed from V and 0 bases from J, the gap between germline ends came to 19 bases. CDR3 length: 18 amino acids. The germline CDR1 and CDR2 sequences are MNHNS and SASEGT. The CDR3 here is CASSETFRAPEMNTEAFF. DNA of the CDR3: TGTGCCAGCAGTGAAACCTTCAGGGCCCCCGAAATGAACACTGAAGCTTTCTTT.

The chain carries TRBV27 and TRBJ1-3; TRBD1 agrees at 8 bases. There are 18 residues in the CDR3. Germline V gives CDR1 MNHEY, CDR2 SMNVEV (reference sequence). The V segment lost 1 base and the J segment 2 bases; nucleotides outside the gene matches: 10. The CDR3 sequence: CASSLYSPRTGTGNTIYF. The CDR3 nucleotides read TGTGCCAGCAGTTTATACTCTCCACGGACAGGGACTGGAAACACCATATATTTT.

Only a few counts were recorded for this clone. The gene calls are TRBV5-1 and TRBJ2-3; 11 positions match TRBD1. The ends lost 3 bases at V and 2 bases at J; junction bases unmatched: 8. The germline CDR1 and CDR2 sequences are SGHRS and YFSETQ. The CDR3 is 17 amino acids. The CDR3, as DNA: TGCGCCAGCAGCTATGGGGACAGGGGGTATAACACAGATACGCAGTATTTT. Protein: CASSYGDRGYNTDTQYF.

The V and J genes are TRBV4-2 and TRBJ2-7; 8 bases fit TRBD2. The CDR3 length is 16 residues. CDR1 is LGHNA, CDR2 YNFKEQ, per germline. Unmatched junction bases numbered 11, after V lost 5 bases and J lost 2 bases. The chain's CDR3 is CASSTSGGGAPYEQYF. CDR3 nucleotide sequence: TGTGCCAGCAGCACCTCGGGAGGGGGTGCCCCCTACGAGCAGTACTTC.

The genes are TRBV9 and TRBJ2-3; 10 bases align to TRBD2. This CDR3 is 15 amino acids long. V gave up 2 bases and J gave up 1 base; unmatched junction bases: 1. Germline V gives CDR1 SGDLS, CDR2 YYNGEE. The CDR3 region is CASSVGTSGTDTQYF. The DNA for the CDR3 is TGTGCCAGCAGCGTCGGGACTAGCGGCACAGATACGCAGTATTTT.